This TCR beta chain was found in a study of shared T cell receptors in the human thymus. The ends were cut back, 4 bases at V and 0 bases at J, with 14 bases in the middle. Looked up from germline, CDR1 is SGHRS and CDR2 is YFSETQ. The CDR3 has 16 residues. Some clones are missing from TCRdb's copy, which holds only in-frame ones; the method was immunoSEQ multiplex PCR. The sample carries approximately 68,000 clones, about 95% recorded once. The chain has TRBV5-1 and TRBJ1-3; TRBD1 might be the D (6 bases). The sequenced sample consisted of thymocytes. The TCR comes from a human donor. DNA of the CDR3: TGCGCCAGCAGCCCCTACAGGGTGAGCTCTGGAAACACCATATATTTT. This sequence encodes CASSPYRVSSGNTIYF.